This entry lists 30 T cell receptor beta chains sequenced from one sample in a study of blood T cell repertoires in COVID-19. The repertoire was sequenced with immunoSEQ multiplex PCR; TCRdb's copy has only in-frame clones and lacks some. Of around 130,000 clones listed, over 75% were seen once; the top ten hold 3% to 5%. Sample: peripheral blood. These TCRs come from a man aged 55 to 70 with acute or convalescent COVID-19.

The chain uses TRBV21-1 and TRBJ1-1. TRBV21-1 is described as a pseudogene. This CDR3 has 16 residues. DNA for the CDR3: TGTGCCAGCATCATTCAGCGGGGGGAGAGGAACACTGAAGCTTTCTTT. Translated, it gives CASIIQRGERNTEAFF.

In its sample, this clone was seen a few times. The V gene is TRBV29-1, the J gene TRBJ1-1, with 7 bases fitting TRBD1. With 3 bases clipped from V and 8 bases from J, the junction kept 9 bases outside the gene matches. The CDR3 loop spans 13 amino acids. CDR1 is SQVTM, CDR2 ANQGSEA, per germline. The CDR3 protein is CSVEVGGTVEAFF. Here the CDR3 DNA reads TGCAGCGTTGAGGTAGGTGGGACAGTCGAAGCTTTCTTT.

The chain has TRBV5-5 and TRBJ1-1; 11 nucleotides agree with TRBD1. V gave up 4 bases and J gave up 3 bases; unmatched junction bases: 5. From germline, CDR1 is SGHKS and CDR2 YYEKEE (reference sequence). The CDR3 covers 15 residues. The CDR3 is CASSLGQGADTEAFF. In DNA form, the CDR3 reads TGTGCCAGCAGCCTAGGACAGGGGGCCGACACTGAAGCTTTCTTT.

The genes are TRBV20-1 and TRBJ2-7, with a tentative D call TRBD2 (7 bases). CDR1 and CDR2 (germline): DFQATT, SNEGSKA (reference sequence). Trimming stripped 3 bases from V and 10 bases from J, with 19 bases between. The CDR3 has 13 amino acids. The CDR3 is CSASRGGLLDQYF. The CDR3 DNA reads TGCAGTGCTAGTAGGGGGGGACTCCTAGATCAGTACTTC.

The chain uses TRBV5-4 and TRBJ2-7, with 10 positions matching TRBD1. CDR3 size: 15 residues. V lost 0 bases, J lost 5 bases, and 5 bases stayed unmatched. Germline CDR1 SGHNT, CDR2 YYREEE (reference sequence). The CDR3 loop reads CASSLGGQGNDEQYF. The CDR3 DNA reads TGTGCCAGCAGCTTGGGGGGACAGGGGAACGACGAGCAGTACTTC.

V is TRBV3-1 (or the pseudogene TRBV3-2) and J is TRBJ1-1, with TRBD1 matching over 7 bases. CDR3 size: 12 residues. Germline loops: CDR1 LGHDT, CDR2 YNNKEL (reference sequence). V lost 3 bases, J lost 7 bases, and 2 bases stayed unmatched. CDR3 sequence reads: CASSHGTVEAFF. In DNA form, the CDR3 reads TGTGCCAGCAGCCACGGGACAGTTGAAGCTTTCTTT.

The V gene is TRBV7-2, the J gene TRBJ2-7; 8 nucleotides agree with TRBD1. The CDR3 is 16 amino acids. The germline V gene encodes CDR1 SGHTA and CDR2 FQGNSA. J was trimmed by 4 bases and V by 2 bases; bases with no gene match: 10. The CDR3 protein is CASSLPPGQVLYEQYF. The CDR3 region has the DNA TGTGCCAGCAGCTTACCTCCGGGACAGGTTCTTTACGAGCAGTACTTC. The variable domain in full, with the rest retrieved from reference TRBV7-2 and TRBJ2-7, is GAGVSQSPSNKVTEKGKDVELRCDPISGHTALYWYRQSLGQGLEFLIYFQGNSAPDKSGLPSDRFSAERTGGSVSTLTIQRTQQEDSAVYLCASSLPPGQVLYEQYFGPGTRLTVT.

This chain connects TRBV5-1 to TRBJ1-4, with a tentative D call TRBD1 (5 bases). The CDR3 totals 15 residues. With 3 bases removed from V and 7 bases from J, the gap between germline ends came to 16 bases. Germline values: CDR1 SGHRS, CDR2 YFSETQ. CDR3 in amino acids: CASSSGARVGEKLFF. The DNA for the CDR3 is TGCGCCAGCAGCTCGGGTGCCAGGGTGGGTGAAAAACTGTTTTTT.

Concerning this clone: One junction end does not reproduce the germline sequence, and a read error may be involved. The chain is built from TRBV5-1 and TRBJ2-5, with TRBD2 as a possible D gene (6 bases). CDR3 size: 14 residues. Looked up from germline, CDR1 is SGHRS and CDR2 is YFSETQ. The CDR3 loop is CASSGGTDQGTQYF. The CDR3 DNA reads TGCGCCAGCAGCGGGGGGACGGACCAAGGGACCCAGTACTTC.

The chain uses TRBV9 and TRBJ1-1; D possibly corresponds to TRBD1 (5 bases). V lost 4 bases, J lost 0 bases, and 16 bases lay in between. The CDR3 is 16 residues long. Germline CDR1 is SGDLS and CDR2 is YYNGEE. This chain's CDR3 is CASSTRDGRLNTEAFF. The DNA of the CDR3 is TGTGCCAGCAGCACCCGGGACGGGAGGTTGAACACTGAAGCTTTCTTT. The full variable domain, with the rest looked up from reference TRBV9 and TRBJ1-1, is DSGVTQTPKHLITATGQRVTLRCSPRSGDLSVYWYQQSLDQGLQFLIQYYNGEERAKGNILERFSAQQFPDLHSELNLSSLELGDSALYFCASSTRDGRLNTEAFFGQGTRLTVV.

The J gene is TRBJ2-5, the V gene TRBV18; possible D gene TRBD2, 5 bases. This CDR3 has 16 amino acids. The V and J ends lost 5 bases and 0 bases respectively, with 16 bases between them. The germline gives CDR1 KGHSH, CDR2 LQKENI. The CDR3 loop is CASSSIRRGNQETQYF. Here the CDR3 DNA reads TGTGCCAGCTCATCCATTCGACGGGGTAACCAAGAGACCCAGTACTTC.

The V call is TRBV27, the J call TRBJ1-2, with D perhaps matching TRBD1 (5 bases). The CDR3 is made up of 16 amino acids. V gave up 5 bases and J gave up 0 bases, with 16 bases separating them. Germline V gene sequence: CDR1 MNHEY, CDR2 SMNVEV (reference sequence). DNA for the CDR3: TGTGCCAGCAGTCCAGGCCCCCGGGGGGCTAACTATGGCTACACCTTC. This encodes CASSPGPRGANYGYTF.

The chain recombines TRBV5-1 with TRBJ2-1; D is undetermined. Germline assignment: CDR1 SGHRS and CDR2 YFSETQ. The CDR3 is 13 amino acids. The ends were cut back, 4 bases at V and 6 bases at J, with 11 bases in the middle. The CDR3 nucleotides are TGCGCCAGCAGCATAACAGTAACCAATGAGCAGTTCTTC. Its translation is CASSITVTNEQFF.

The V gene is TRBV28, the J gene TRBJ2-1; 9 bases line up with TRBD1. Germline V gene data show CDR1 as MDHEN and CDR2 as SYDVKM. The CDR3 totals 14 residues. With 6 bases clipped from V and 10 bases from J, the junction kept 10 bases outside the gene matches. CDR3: CASSGTGSFVEQFF. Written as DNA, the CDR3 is TGTGCCAGCAGCGGGACAGGGTCCTTTGTAGAGCAGTTCTTC.

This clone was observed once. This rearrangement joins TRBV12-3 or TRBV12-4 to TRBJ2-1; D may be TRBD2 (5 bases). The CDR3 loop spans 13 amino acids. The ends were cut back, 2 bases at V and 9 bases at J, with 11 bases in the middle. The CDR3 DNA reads TGTGCCAGCAGTTTAAAGGCTAGCACTGAGCAGTTCTTC. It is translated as CASSLKASTEQFF.

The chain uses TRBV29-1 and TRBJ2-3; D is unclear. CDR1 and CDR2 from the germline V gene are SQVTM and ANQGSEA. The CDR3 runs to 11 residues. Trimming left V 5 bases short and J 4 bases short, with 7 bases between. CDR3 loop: CSVYSPDTQYF. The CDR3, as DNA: TGCAGCGTTTATAGCCCAGATACGCAGTATTTT.

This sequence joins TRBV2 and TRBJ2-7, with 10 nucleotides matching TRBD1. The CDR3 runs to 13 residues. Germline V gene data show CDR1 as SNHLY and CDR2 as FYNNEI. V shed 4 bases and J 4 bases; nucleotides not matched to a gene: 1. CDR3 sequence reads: CASSGQGAYEQYF. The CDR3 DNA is TGTGCCAGCAGTGGACAGGGGGCGTACGAGCAGTACTTC.

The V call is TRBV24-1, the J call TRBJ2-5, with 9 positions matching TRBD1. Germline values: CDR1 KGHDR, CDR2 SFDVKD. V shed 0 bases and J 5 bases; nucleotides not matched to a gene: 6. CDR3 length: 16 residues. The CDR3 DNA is TGTGCCACCAGTGATTTGAAAGGACAGGGGATGGAGACCCAGTACTTC. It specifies CATSDLKGQGMETQYF.

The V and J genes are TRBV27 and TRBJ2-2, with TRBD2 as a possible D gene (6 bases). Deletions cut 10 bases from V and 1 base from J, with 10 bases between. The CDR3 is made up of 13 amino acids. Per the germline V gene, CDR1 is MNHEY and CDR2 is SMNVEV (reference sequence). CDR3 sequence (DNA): TGTGCCACCTGTAGCGGGAACACCGGGGAGCTGTTTTTT. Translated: CATCSGNTGELFF.

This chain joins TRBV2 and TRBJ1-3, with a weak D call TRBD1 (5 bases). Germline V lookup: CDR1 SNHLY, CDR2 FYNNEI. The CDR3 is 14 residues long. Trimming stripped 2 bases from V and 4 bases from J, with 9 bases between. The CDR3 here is CASSEFRVGNTIYF. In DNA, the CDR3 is TGTGCCAGCAGTGAATTCAGGGTCGGAAACACCATATATTTT.

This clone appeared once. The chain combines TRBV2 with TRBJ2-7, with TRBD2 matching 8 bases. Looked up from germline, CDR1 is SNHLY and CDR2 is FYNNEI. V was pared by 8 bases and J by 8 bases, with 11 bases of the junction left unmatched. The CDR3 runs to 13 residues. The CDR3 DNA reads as TGTGCCAGCGAGGGGAGCGGGAGCCCTCAGCAGTACTTC. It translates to CASEGSGSPQQYF.

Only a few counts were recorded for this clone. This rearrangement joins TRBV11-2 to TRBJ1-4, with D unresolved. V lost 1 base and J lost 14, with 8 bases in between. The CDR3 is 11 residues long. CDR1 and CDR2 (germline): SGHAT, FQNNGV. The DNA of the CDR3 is TGTGCCAGCAGCTTAGGGCCTCAGCTGTTTTTT. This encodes CASSLGPQLFF.

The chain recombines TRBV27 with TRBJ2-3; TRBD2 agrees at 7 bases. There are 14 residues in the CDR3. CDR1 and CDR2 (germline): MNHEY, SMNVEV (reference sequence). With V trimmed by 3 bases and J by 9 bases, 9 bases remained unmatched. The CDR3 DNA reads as TGTGCCAGCAGTTTGGGGCCCCGGGGGGACACGCAGTATTTT. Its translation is CASSLGPRGDTQYF.

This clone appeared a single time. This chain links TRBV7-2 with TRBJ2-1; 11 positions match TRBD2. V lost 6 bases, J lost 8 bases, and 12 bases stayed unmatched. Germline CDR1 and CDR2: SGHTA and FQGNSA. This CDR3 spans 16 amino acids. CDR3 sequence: CASRQTGTSGVYEQFF. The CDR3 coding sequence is TGTGCCAGCAGGCAAACCGGGACTAGCGGTGTCTATGAGCAGTTCTTC. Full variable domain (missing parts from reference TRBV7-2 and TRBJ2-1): GAGVSQSPSNKVTEKGKDVELRCDPISGHTALYWYRQSLGQGLEFLIYFQGNSAPDKSGLPSDRFSAERTGGSVSTLTIQRTQQEDSAVYLCASRQTGTSGVYEQFFGPGTRLTVL.

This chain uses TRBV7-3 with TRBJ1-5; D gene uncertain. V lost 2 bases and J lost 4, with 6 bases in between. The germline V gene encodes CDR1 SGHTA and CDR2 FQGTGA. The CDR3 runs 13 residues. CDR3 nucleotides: TGTGCCAGCAGCTTACAAGCTAATCAGCCCCAGCATTTT. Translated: CASSLQANQPQHF.

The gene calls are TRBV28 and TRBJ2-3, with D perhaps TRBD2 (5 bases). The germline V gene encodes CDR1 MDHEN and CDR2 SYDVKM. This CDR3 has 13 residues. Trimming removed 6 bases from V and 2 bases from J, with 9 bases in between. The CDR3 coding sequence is TGTGCCAGCAGAGCGGACCCCACAGATACGCAGTATTTT. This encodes CASRADPTDTQYF.

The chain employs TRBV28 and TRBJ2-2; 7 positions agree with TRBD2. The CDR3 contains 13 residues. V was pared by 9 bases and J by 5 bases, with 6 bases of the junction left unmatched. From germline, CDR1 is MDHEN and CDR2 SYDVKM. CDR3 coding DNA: TGTGCCAGTCGGGGAGGGATGACCGGGGAGCTGTTTTTT. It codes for CASRGGMTGELFF.

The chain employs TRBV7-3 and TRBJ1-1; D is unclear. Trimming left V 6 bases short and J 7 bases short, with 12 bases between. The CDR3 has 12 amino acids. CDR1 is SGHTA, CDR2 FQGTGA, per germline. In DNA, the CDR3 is TGTGCCAGCAGGTTAGAGGCTAGTGAAGCTTTCTTT. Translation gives CASRLEASEAFF.

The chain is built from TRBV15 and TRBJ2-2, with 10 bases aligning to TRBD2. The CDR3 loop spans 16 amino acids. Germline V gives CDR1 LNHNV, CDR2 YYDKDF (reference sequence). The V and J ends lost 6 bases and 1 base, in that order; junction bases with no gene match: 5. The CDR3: CATRLAGSKNTGELFF. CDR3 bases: TGTGCCACCAGACTAGCGGGAAGCAAGAACACCGGGGAGCTGTTTTTT.

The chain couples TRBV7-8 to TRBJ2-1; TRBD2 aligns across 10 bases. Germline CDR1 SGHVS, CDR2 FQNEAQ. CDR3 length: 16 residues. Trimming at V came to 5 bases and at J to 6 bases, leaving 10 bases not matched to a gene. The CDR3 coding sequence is TGTGCCAGCAGCCTAATCGGCATAGCGGGAGGCAATGAGCAGTTCTTC. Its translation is CASSLIGIAGGNEQFF.